This T cell receptor beta chain is from a study of blood T cell repertoires in COVID-19. This clone was counted a single time. The CDR3 consists of 18 residues. Germline V gives CDR1 LNHDA, CDR2 SQIVND (reference sequence). V lost 5 bases to trimming and J lost 1 base; unmatched junction nucleotides: 14. Methods used by the authors: Amplifying reference gene primers gave estimates of nucleated cell counts. Measured with immunoSEQ multiplex PCR; TCRdb has only the in-frame clones, and not every one. D and trimming come from the DNA, and the V and J calls and clone size come from that table. The data contain 70,000 to 85,000 clones, 80% to 90% of them singletons.

V gene TRBV19 combines with J gene TRBJ2-7; 10 nucleotides line up with TRBD2. The source of this sequence is a woman older than 75 with acute or convalescent COVID-19. The sample taken for sequencing was peripheral blood. CDR3 nucleotide sequence: TGTGCCAGTAGTTTGGTGTCTAGCGGGGGCGGCGGTTCCTACGAGCAGTACTTC. This encodes CASSLVSSGGGGSYEQYF.